This paragraph reports one TCR beta chain. Its antigen has not been determined. There are no base qualities to consult, and no much larger clone falls within one base. V and J lose 1 base and 2 bases, and a span of 8 bases separates them. The CDR3, cysteine through phenylalanine, is 14 amino acids long. Here the CDR3 DNA is all that survives: 42 bases in frame from base 1. CDR1 and CDR2, looked up from the germline V gene, are MGHRA and YSYEKL. These data originate in a study of blood T cell repertoires in COVID-19 (dated by TCRdb to 2019 to 2021). Context from the whole study: Samples covering the acute and convalescent phases of COVID-19 were provided by collaborators in the United States, Italy and Spain. The material from the prospective study consisted of cDNA or gDNA derived from T cells, B-cell-depleted T cells, or PBMCs. Subjects who had been exposed to COVID-19, were actively infected with it, or had recovered from it provided the deeply sampled blood TCRbeta repertoires that made up the dataset. A freely available public database, intended as a resource for researchers studying the immune response to SARS-CoV-2, is where the repertoires were released. The samples were drawn from the first 160 participants of the ongoing ImmuneRACE study and from some 1,300 subjects provided by 6 global collaborators. Nearly every sample came with metadata listing a de-identified subject ID, COVID-19 status, age in years and sex. Where available, HLA class I and class II types were taken from metadata supplied by the sample provider and were not determined by assay-based typing.

TCRbeta CDR3 regions were amplified from genomic DNA using the immunoSEQ Assay, a bias-controlled multiplex PCR. On the study's bioinformatics: The number of nucleated cells in each sample was estimated by amplification of reference gene primers within the assay. To quantify the absolute abundance of each unique TCRbeta CDR3 rearrangement, sequence reads were collapsed and filtered. For each sample, productive Simpson clonality was calculated as the square root of Simpson's diversity index over productive rearrangements. TCRdb limited this immuneACCESS table to in-frame rearrangements with V and J called. A share of clones is missing; checked studies link under half to unresolved V genes, and the rest is unexplained. The DNA was the basis for D and trimming; V, J and clone size are from that table. For this sample there are some 190,000 clones; under 85% appear just once. The ten largest make up over 6.5% of the sample.

Study-level results and caveats: The quantity of clinical and demographic metadata differed by source and by participant and was supplied without curation.

One collaborating source in Seattle enrolled patients while the patients were actively infected and followed the patients over time throughout the course of disease. Collaborating institutions collected whole blood in K2EDTA tubes following their own protocols. For TCRbeta analysis, collaborators shipped samples in one of three forms: frozen whole blood, isolated PBMCs, or DNA extracted from either of those sample types. The clonotype originates from an elderly woman with COVID-19, enrolled during active disease. Sequencing used peripheral blood. The rearranged chain carries TRBV4-1 and TRBJ1-2, with a tentative D gene TRBD1 over 6 matching bases. The CDR3 loop reads CASSQVQGNYGYTF. The nucleotides read TGCGCCAGCAGCCAAGTCCAGGGGAACTATGGCTACACCTTC.